A selection of T cell receptor beta chains follows, all from one sample in a study of blood T cell repertoires in COVID-19. The repertoire was sequenced with immunoSEQ multiplex PCR; TCRdb's copy has only in-frame clones and lacks some. The table includes 200,000 to 250,000 clones, around 85% detected once. The sequencing sample was made of peripheral blood. These receptors all stem from a woman in her forties or fifties with acute or convalescent COVID-19. CDR3s leave out the opening cysteine and the closing phenylalanine or tryptophan.

v_call cdr3_aa
TRBV25-1 ASSPTFGQGSRTEAF
TRBV7-8 ASSLGHDMGGYT
TRBV6-1 ASSEGQGRYTEAF
TRBV19 ASTIGAGGTGELF
TRBV30 ARSPQGANTEAF
TRBV11-3 ASSTTGWAYNEQF
TRBV6-5 ASKGLAVVTDTQY
TRBV19 ASSIWGGSGRKNEQF
TRBV7-3 ASSRGGVTDTQY
TRBV5-1 ASSLASTSVKLIHTDTQY
TRBV24-1 ATSDSRGARY
TRBV7-2 ASSSIELYEQY
TRBV7-9 ASSLGGANYGYT
TRBV3-1/TRBV3-2 ASSQAGGGRAYEQY
TRBV6-5 ASRRTGDDYGYT
TRBV16 ASSQLRAESSGYT
TRBV4-3 ASSQGRGSGRGFNEQF